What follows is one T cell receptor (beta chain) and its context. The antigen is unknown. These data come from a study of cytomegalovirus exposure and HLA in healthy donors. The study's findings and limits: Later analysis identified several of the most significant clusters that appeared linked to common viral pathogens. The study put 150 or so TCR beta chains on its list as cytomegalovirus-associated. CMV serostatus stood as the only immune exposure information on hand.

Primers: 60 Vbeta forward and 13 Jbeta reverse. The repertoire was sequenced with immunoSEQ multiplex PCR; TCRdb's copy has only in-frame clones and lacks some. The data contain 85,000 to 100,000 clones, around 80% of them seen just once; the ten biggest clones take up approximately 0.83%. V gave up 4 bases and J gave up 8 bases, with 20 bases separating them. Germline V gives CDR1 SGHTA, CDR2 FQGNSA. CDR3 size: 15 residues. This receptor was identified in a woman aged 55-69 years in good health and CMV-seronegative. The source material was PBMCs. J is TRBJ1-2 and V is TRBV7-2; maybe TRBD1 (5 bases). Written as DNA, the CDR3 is TGTGCCAGCAGCTCGCCCCGGCTTCGGGGGAGGGGCTACACCTTC. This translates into CASSSPRLRGRGYTF.